Following are 22 T cell receptor beta chains from one sample sequenced in a study of T cell clones after liver transplantation. Clones were sequenced by immunoSEQ multiplex PCR, and TCRdb holds only the in-frame ones, with some missing. The sample shows some 34,000 clones, around 94% of them seen only once. The specimen comprised CD8+ T cells from blood, sampled 12 months after liver transplant. All receptors come from a human patient who received a liver transplant. Part of the T cells may come from the graft donor.

The genes are TRBV7-9 and TRBJ2-7, with TRBD2 matching over 8 bases. V lost 5 bases, J lost 0 bases, and 12 bases stayed unmatched. CDR1 and CDR2 (germline): SEHNR, FQNEAQ (reference sequence). The CDR3 is 17 residues long. In DNA, the CDR3 is TGTGCCAGCAGCCACAGTCGGGAGGGGCTGAGCTCCTACGAGCAGTACTTC. It yields the protein CASSHSREGLSSYEQYF.

The V call is TRBV10-2, the J call TRBJ1-5, with D possibly matching TRBD1 (5 bases). Germline V gene data show CDR1 as WSHSY and CDR2 as SAAADI. V gave up 3 bases and J gave up 4 bases, with 13 bases separating them. The CDR3 totals 15 residues. The CDR3 loop reads CASSESGEGNQPQHF. The CDR3 DNA reads as TGCGCCAGCAGTGAATCGGGGGAAGGGAATCAGCCCCAGCATTTT.

The V call is TRBV4-1, the J call TRBJ2-2, with 11 bases lining up with TRBD2. This CDR3 contains 15 residues. Looked up from germline, CDR1 is MGHRA and CDR2 is YSYEKL. V lost 4 bases and J lost 3; bases outside the gene matches: 1. CDR3 residues: CASSLLAGDTGELFF. The DNA of the CDR3 is TGCGCCAGCAGCCTACTAGCGGGAGACACCGGGGAGCTGTTTTTT.

This chain uses TRBV11-3 with TRBJ2-7, with 11 bases matching TRBD2. Trimming at V came to 4 bases and at J to 0 bases, leaving 5 bases not matched to a gene. Germline lookup yields CDR1 SGHNT and CDR2 YENEEA. This CDR3 has 16 residues. The CDR3 protein is CASSSSTSGISYEQYF. As DNA, the CDR3 is TGTGCCAGCAGCTCCTCGACTAGCGGGATCTCCTACGAGCAGTACTTC.

The V gene is TRBV29-1, the J gene TRBJ1-3; 7 nucleotides agree with TRBD1. Germline CDR1 and CDR2: SQVTM and ANQGSEA. The CDR3 runs 16 residues. Losses at the gene ends were 5 bases for V and 0 bases for J; bases not matched to a gene: 10. CDR3 coding DNA: TGCAGCGTTCTCGGACAGGCCACCAGCTCTGGAAACACCATATATTTT. This gives the protein CSVLGQATSSGNTIYF.

The CDR3 loop is CAIRESGRETDTQYF. CDR3 DNA: TGTGCCATCAGGGAGAGCGGGAGGGAGACAGATACGCAGTATTTT. This rearrangement joins TRBV10-3 to TRBJ2-3, with 10 bases that match TRBD2. This CDR3 has 15 amino acids. Germline V gene lookup returns CDR1 ENHRY and CDR2 SYGVKD. With V trimmed by 6 bases and J by 3 bases, 6 bases remained unmatched.

The rearrangement links TRBV29-1 to TRBJ2-7, with D uncertain. The CDR3 consists of 14 residues. The germline V gene has CDR1 SQVTM and CDR2 ANQGSEA. In nucleotides, the CDR3 is TGCAGAGTTTGTATGGCGGTAGGTTGCTACGAGCAGTACTTC. Translated, it gives CRVCMAVGCYEQYF.

The V call is TRBV6-1, the J call TRBJ2-3, with 11 bases fitting TRBD2. Losses at the gene ends were 2 bases for V and 3 bases for J; bases not matched to a gene: 10. The CDR3 covers 18 residues. Germline loops: CDR1 MNHNS, CDR2 SASEGT. The CDR3 region is CASSETLTSGGGTDTQYF. The CDR3 region has the DNA TGTGCCAGCAGTGAAACCCTCACTAGCGGGGGTGGGACAGATACGCAGTATTTT.

This chain connects TRBV19 to TRBJ1-1; D is undetermined. The CDR3 totals 13 residues. Trimming pared 4 bases from V and 6 bases from J, leaving 12 bases between. CDR1 LNHDA and CDR2 SQIVND come from the germline V gene (reference sequence). CDR3 nucleotide sequence: TGTGCCAGTAGTACCCCGAATAGGCCTGAAGCTTTCTTT. It is translated as CASSTPNRPEAFF.

This clone was observed a few times. The chain links TRBV27 to TRBJ2-2; TRBD2 agrees at 11 bases. The CDR3 loop spans 15 amino acids. CDR1 is MNHEY and CDR2 is SMNVEV in the germline V gene (reference sequence). V trimming: 6 bases; J trimming: 5 bases; junction bases outside the gene matches: 5. CDR3 in DNA: TGTGCCAGCAGCCCAGGGACTAGCGGAACCGGGGAGCTGTTTTTT. It codes for CASSPGTSGTGELFF.

With respect to this clone: The sample carries other DNA sequences with the same CDR3. J is TRBJ2-7 and V is TRBV5-6; TRBD2 matches at 7 bases. This CDR3 region has 12 residues. CDR1 is SGHDT, CDR2 YYEEEE, per germline. The J segment lost 4 bases and the V segment lost 4 bases, leaving 2 bases of the junction unmatched. CDR3 in amino acids: CASSPGGYEQYF. The DNA for the CDR3 is TGTGCCAGCAGCCCCGGGGGGTACGAGCAGTACTTC. Variable domain in full (rest from reference TRBV5-6 and TRBJ2-7): DAGVTQSPTHLIKTRGQQVTLRCSPKSGHDTVSWYQQALGQGPQFIFQYYEEEERQRGNFPDRFSGHQFPNYSSELNVNALLLGDSALYLCASSPGGYEQYFGPGTRLTVT.

This clone has a single count. The chain is built from TRBV27 and TRBJ2-3; 9 nucleotides line up with TRBD2. Per the germline V gene, CDR1 is MNHEY and CDR2 is SMNVEV (reference sequence). V shed 4 bases and J 4 bases; nucleotides not matched to a gene: 9. This CDR3 region has 16 residues. The CDR3 DNA follows: TGTGCCAGCAGTTCGCATAGCGGGAGTGCCCCAGATACGCAGTATTTT. This codes for CASSSHSGSAPDTQYF.

V and J are TRBV28 and TRBJ1-5, with TRBD1 as a possible D gene (5 bases). The CDR3 spans 16 residues. CDR1 MDHEN and CDR2 SYDVKM come from the germline V gene. Trimming pared 2 bases from V and 6 bases from J, leaving 17 bases between. Here the CDR3 reads CASSLGRPGGGQPQHF. The CDR3 coding sequence is TGTGCCAGCAGTTTAGGGAGGCCGGGGGGTGGTCAGCCCCAGCATTTT. The variable domain in full, completed from reference TRBV28 and TRBJ1-5, reads DVKVTQSSRYLVKRTGEKVFLECVQDMDHENMFWYRQDPGLGLRLIYFSYDVKMKEKGDIPEGYSVSREKKERFSLILESASTNQTSMYLCASSLGRPGGGQPQHFGDGTRLSIL.

The genes are TRBV11-2 and TRBJ2-7; no reliable D call. The CDR3 covers 14 residues. Germline CDR1 and CDR2: SGHAT and FQNNGV. V lost 4 bases and J 2 bases, leaving 12 bases between the germline ends. This chain's CDR3 is CASSWSARTYEQYF. The CDR3 DNA reads as TGTGCCAGCAGCTGGAGTGCCCGTACCTACGAGCAGTACTTC.

This clone is a singleton in its sample. This chain links TRBV6-1 with TRBJ1-2, with a weak D call TRBD1 (6 bases). The CDR3 consists of 12 residues. CDR1 is MNHNS and CDR2 is SASEGT in the germline V gene. V gave up 6 bases and J gave up 5 bases, with 10 bases separating them. This CDR3 is CASREDSYGYTF. The CDR3 bases are TGTGCCAGCAGGGAGGACAGTTATGGCTACACCTTC.

This clone has more than one count but fewer than ten. CDR3 DNA sequence: TGTGCCAGCACCTACGAGCAGTACTTC. It codes for CASTYEQYF. The chain carries TRBV21-1 and TRBJ2-7. TRBV21-1 is designated a pseudogene. The CDR3 is 9 residues long.

The V and J genes are TRBV2 and TRBJ2-2; D is uncertain. Per the germline V gene, CDR1 is SNHLY and CDR2 is FYNNEI. Trimming shortened V by 7 bases and J by 4 bases, and 7 bases separated the two germline ends. CDR3 size: 12 residues. CDR3 DNA sequence: TGTGCCAGCACGAAGTCCACCGGGGAGCTGTTTTTT. It translates to CASTKSTGELFF.

The chain uses TRBV15 and TRBJ2-5, with TRBD2 as a possible D gene (5 bases). Germline lookup yields CDR1 LNHNV and CDR2 YYDKDF (reference sequence). The CDR3 covers 15 residues. Trimming cost V 2 bases and J 4 bases, with 14 bases left between them. CDR3 nucleotide sequence: TGTGCCACCAGCAGAACGAGAGGGTCGCTAGAGACCCAGTACTTC. Its translation is CATSRTRGSLETQYF.

This chain joins TRBV14 and TRBJ2-1; 10 bases map to TRBD2. This CDR3 is built from 16 residues. The germline V gene has CDR1 SGHDN and CDR2 FVKESK. V lost 3 bases and J lost 9; bases outside the gene matches: 11. The CDR3 bases are TGTGCCAGCAGCCAGTACCTAGCGGGAGTCCTAACTGAGCAGTTCTTC. Translating it yields CASSQYLAGVLTEQFF.

This clone was counted a single time. This chain connects TRBV7-8 to TRBJ2-7; the D gene is possibly TRBD2 (6 bases). This CDR3 contains 17 residues. The V gene lost 0 bases and the J gene lost 0 bases, with 15 bases spanning the gap. Germline CDR1 reads SGHVS; CDR2 reads FQNEAQ. As DNA, the CDR3 is TGTGCCAGCAGCTTAGCGGGTTCCGGGAGCCTCTCCTACGAGCAGTACTTC. This gives the protein CASSLAGSGSLSYEQYF.

The chain links TRBV7-8 to TRBJ2-7; D unclear. This CDR3 has 14 residues. With 2 bases removed from V and 2 bases from J, the gap between germline ends came to 10 bases. CDR1 and CDR2 (germline): SGHVS, FQNEAQ. The CDR3 loop reads CASSLLEVTYEQYF. The CDR3 DNA reads TGTGCCAGCAGCTTATTAGAGGTAACCTACGAGCAGTACTTC. Combining the CDR3 with reference TRBV7-8 and TRBJ2-7 gives the whole variable domain GAGVSQSPRYKVAKRGQDVALRCDPISGHVSLFWYQQALGQGPEFLTYFQNEAQLDKSGLPSDRFFAERPEGSVSTLKIQRTQQEDSAVYLCASSLLEVTYEQYFGPGTRLTVT.

The rearrangement joins TRBV4-1 to TRBJ1-1; TRBD1 is a possible D gene (5 bases). The ends were cut back, 2 bases at V and 8 bases at J, with 9 bases in the middle. Per germline, CDR1 MGHRA and CDR2 YSYEKL. The CDR3 is 12 amino acids. The DNA of the CDR3 is TGCGCCAGCAGCCAACCAGGGACCGAAGCTTTCTTT. Protein: CASSQPGTEAFF.